One and the same sample provided the 23 T cell receptor beta chains below, sequenced in a study of T cell changes during pregnancy in multiple sclerosis. Sequencing was performed with immunoSEQ multiplex PCR; in TCRdb, only in-frame clones are kept and a portion is missing. Among around 130,000 clones listed, about 96% were seen once. The starting material was peripheral blood, obtained after pregnancy. The receptors derive from a female donor with multiple sclerosis, enrolled in a pregnancy study.

J is TRBJ2-7 and V is TRBV27, with 9 bases fitting TRBD1. CDR1 MNHEY and CDR2 SMNVEV come from the germline V gene (reference sequence). The junction had 6 bases not matched to a gene; V was cut back by 1 base and J by 2 bases. The CDR3 runs 16 residues. The CDR3, as DNA: TGTGCCAGCAGTTTATTGGGACAGGGCCGGACCTACGAGCAGTACTTC. Translating it yields CASSLLGQGRTYEQYF.

This rearrangement joins TRBV5-4 to TRBJ2-5; 7 positions match TRBD1. Germline CDR1 reads SGHNT; CDR2 reads YYREEE (reference sequence). This CDR3 is built from 16 residues. The V gene end was trimmed by 2 bases and the J gene end by 4 bases; junction bases not matched to a gene: 11. CDR3 in DNA: TGTGCCAGCAGCTTTGGAGACAGGGTTTTGGGAGAGACCCAGTACTTC. Translated: CASSFGDRVLGETQYF.

This chain links TRBV28 with TRBJ2-7, with 9 bases lining up with TRBD1. Trimming removed 7 bases from V and 4 bases from J; junction bases left unmatched: 17. This CDR3 region has 17 residues. Germline-derived CDR1 and CDR2 are MDHEN and SYDVKM. In DNA, the CDR3 is TGTGCCAGCATCCCGGGACAGGGTTGGCGGGATAGGTACGAGCAGTACTTC. This encodes CASIPGQGWRDRYEQYF.

This clone was counted a single time. The chain combines TRBV11-2 with TRBJ2-7; TRBD1 aligns across 9 bases. Losses at the gene ends were 5 bases for V and 7 bases for J; bases not matched to a gene: 9. Per germline, CDR1 SGHAT and CDR2 FQNNGV. This CDR3 has 14 residues. In DNA form, the CDR3 reads TGTGCCAGCAGCGCCAACAGGGGGCAGGGAGAGCAGTACTTC. It specifies CASSANRGQGEQYF. Combining the CDR3 with reference TRBV11-2 and TRBJ2-7 gives the whole variable domain EAGVAQSPRYKIIEKRQSVAFWCNPISGHATLYWYQQILGQGPKLLIQFQNNGVVDDSQLPKDRFSAERLKGVDSTLKIQPAKLEDSAVYLCASSANRGQGEQYFGPGTRLTVT.

This sequence joins TRBV30 and TRBJ1-5; 8 bases match TRBD1. V lost 2 bases, J lost 1 base, and 7 bases stayed unmatched. The CDR3 contains 16 residues. CDR1 and CDR2 from the germline V gene are GTSNPN and SVGIG (reference sequence). In DNA form, the CDR3 reads TGTGCCTGGAGTCTGACAGGGGTAAGGAGCAATCAGCCCCAGCATTTT. Encoded protein: CAWSLTGVRSNQPQHF.

This clone appeared once. The gene calls are TRBV29-1 and TRBJ2-7; 9 bases fit TRBD2. The CDR3 spans 14 residues. V lost 6 bases and J lost 5; bases outside the gene matches: 11. Germline CDR1 SQVTM, CDR2 ANQGSEA. CDR3 sequence (DNA): TGCAGCGTGGTACCCCTAGCGGGACCTGACGAGCAGTACTTC. This sequence encodes CSVVPLAGPDEQYF.

The genes are TRBV15 and TRBJ2-1; 12 nucleotides line up with TRBD2. Germline lookup yields CDR1 LNHNV and CDR2 YYDKDF (reference sequence). CDR3 length: 17 amino acids. The V and J ends lost 6 bases and 6 bases, in that order; junction bases with no gene match: 12. CDR3 nucleotide sequence: TGTGCCACCAGAATGACGCTAGCGGGAGGGCCATTCAATGAGCAGTTCTTC. This encodes CATRMTLAGGPFNEQFF.

V gene TRBV4-1 combines with J gene TRBJ2-1; D not resolved. V gave up 4 bases and J gave up 0 bases, with 13 bases separating them. The CDR3 is made up of 16 amino acids. Germline V gives CDR1 MGHRA, CDR2 YSYEKL. The CDR3 DNA follows: TGCGCCAGCAGCCCCGCCTATGGAGACTCCTACAATGAGCAGTTCTTC. Protein: CASSPAYGDSYNEQFF.

This clone has a single count. The chain recombines TRBV4-2 with TRBJ2-7; TRBD2 agrees at 11 bases. CDR1 and CDR2 from the germline V gene are LGHNA and YNFKEQ. The CDR3 covers 16 residues. V gave up 0 bases and J gave up 1 base; unmatched junction bases: 2. The chain's CDR3 is CASSQEGTSGSYEQYF. The DNA of the CDR3 is TGTGCCAGCAGCCAAGAAGGGACTAGCGGATCCTACGAGCAGTACTTC.

This clone has just one count. The chain uses TRBV15 and TRBJ2-1; TRBD2 matches at 7 bases. This CDR3 has 17 residues. The germline V gene encodes CDR1 LNHNV and CDR2 YYDKDF (reference sequence). V dropped 5 bases and J dropped 3; count of bases not matched to a gene: 13. DNA for the CDR3: TGTGCCACCAGCGGTAGAGAGGGCCTAGCGGTCTACAATGAGCAGTTCTTC. Protein sequence: CATSGREGLAVYNEQFF.

The V and J genes are TRBV7-2 and TRBJ2-1, with 12 nucleotides matching TRBD2. This CDR3 is built from 15 residues. V lost 1 base, J lost 6 bases, and 1 base stayed unmatched. The V gene's germline CDR1 is SGHTA and CDR2 FQGNSA. CDR3 sequence: CASSLVLAGGNEQFF. CDR3 nucleotides: TGTGCCAGCAGCTTAGTACTAGCGGGAGGCAATGAGCAGTTCTTC. Using reference TRBV7-2 and TRBJ2-1 for the parts outside the CDR3, the full variable domain is GAGVSQSPSNKVTEKGKDVELRCDPISGHTALYWYRQSLGQGLEFLIYFQGNSAPDKSGLPSDRFSAERTGGSVSTLTIQRTQQEDSAVYLCASSLVLAGGNEQFFGPGTRLTVL.

The rearrangement links TRBV19 to TRBJ2-1; unclear D gene. The ends were cut back, 3 bases at V and 8 bases at J, with 11 bases in the middle. This CDR3 spans 13 amino acids. From germline, CDR1 is LNHDA and CDR2 SQIVND (reference sequence). The CDR3 reads CASSMPFADEQFF. CDR3 nucleotides: TGTGCCAGTAGTATGCCATTCGCGGATGAGCAGTTCTTC. Complete variable domain (other parts from reference TRBV19 and TRBJ2-1): DGGITQSPKYLFRKEGQNVTLSCEQNLNHDAMYWYRQDPGQGLRLIYYSQIVNDFQKGDIAEGYSVSREKKESFPLTVTSAQKNPTAFYLCASSMPFADEQFFGPGTRLTVL.

The chain joins TRBV6-1 to TRBJ2-1, with 7 bases aligning to TRBD2. This CDR3 contains 15 residues. Looked up from germline, CDR1 is MNHNS and CDR2 is SASEGT. With 8 bases clipped from V and 9 bases from J, the junction kept 16 bases outside the gene matches. CDR3 amino acids: CASGAIGLVRSEQFF. The CDR3 DNA follows: TGTGCCAGCGGGGCGATCGGACTAGTTCGTAGTGAGCAGTTCTTC.

The chain recombines TRBV19 with TRBJ2-4; D unresolved. The germline V and J ends were trimmed by 1 base and 5 bases, with 12 bases remaining between them. From germline, CDR1 is LNHDA and CDR2 SQIVND (reference sequence). The CDR3 extends over 15 amino acids. CDR3 nucleotides: TGTGCCAGTAGTATAGGTGCCCTACCACAAAACATTCAGTACTTC. It yields the protein CASSIGALPQNIQYF.

The chain combines TRBV6-5 with TRBJ1-1; TRBD1 is a possible D gene (6 bases). The V end was cut by 2 bases, the J end by 3 bases, with 10 bases between. Germline assignment: CDR1 MNHEY and CDR2 SVGAGI. The CDR3 consists of 14 residues. CDR3 region: CASSYRGFDTEAFF. Here the CDR3 DNA reads TGTGCCAGCAGTTACAGGGGGTTCGACACTGAAGCTTTCTTT.

The CDR3, as DNA: TGTGCCAGCTCACCAGTACGGGAACAAGGGGGCTCTGGGGCCAACGTCCTGACTTTC. Its translation: CASSPVREQGGSGANVLTF. This sequence joins TRBV18 and TRBJ2-6; TRBD1 is a possible D gene (6 bases). The V gene lost 2 bases and the J gene lost 0 bases, with 17 bases spanning the gap. The germline gives CDR1 KGHSH, CDR2 LQKENI. The CDR3 is 19 amino acids.

J is TRBJ1-2 and V is TRBV28, with 9 positions matching TRBD1. The ends lost 10 bases at V and 8 bases at J; junction bases unmatched: 11. Germline V lookup: CDR1 MDHEN, CDR2 SYDVKM. The CDR3 runs to 13 residues. DNA for the CDR3: TGTGCCATCACCATACAGGGGGCGAGAGGCTACACCTTC. Translation gives CAITIQGARGYTF.

V gene TRBV7-9 combines with J gene TRBJ2-2, with 11 bases that match TRBD2. Germline V gives CDR1 SEHNR, CDR2 FQNEAQ (reference sequence). The CDR3 loop spans 17 amino acids. The junction had 10 bases not matched to a gene; V was cut back by 5 bases and J by 5 bases. The CDR3 protein is CASSEILAGGRTGELFF. The CDR3 nucleotides read TGTGCCAGCAGCGAGATCCTAGCGGGAGGAAGAACCGGGGAGCTGTTTTTT.

The rearrangement links TRBV2 to TRBJ1-5; D is perhaps TRBD1 (5 bases). CDR3 length equals 16 residues. Germline-derived CDR1 and CDR2 are SNHLY and FYNNEI. The V gene lost 7 bases and the J gene lost 2 bases, with 18 bases spanning the gap. The CDR3 spells CASTRGGGYGNQPQHF. In DNA form, the CDR3 reads TGTGCCAGCACCCGTGGGGGGGGGTATGGCAATCAGCCCCAGCATTTT.

The V and J genes are TRBV2 and TRBJ2-7; D gene unclear. The V and J ends lost 3 bases and 2 bases respectively, with 14 bases between them. Germline V CDR1 and CDR2: SNHLY, FYNNEI. The CDR3 runs to 15 residues. DNA of the CDR3: TGTGCCAGCAGTGATTGGGCCAGTGACACCTACGAGCAGTACTTC. Its translation: CASSDWASDTYEQYF.

The chain uses TRBV6-1 and TRBJ1-5; D gene unclear. CDR3 length equals 13 residues. V was pared by 2 bases and J by 9 bases, with 11 bases between. Germline lookup yields CDR1 MNHNS and CDR2 SASEGT. CDR3 DNA sequence: TGTGCCAGCAGTGAAAGCGGTGGTAGGCCCCAGCATTTT. Encoded protein: CASSESGGRPQHF.

J is TRBJ2-3 and V is TRBV19, with 14 bases aligning to TRBD2. This CDR3 is 16 amino acids long. Germline values: CDR1 LNHDA, CDR2 SQIVND (reference sequence). Trimming at V came to 6 bases and at J to 8 bases, leaving 10 bases not matched to a gene. CDR3 DNA sequence: TGTGCCAGTAGGGGGACGGGACTAGCGGGAGTAGGTACGCAGTATTTT. Amino acid sequence: CASRGTGLAGVGTQYF.

V gene TRBV4-1 combines with J gene TRBJ2-1; TRBD1 is a possible D gene (5 bases). V lost 11 bases to trimming and J lost 7 bases, with 18 bases between them. CDR1 and CDR2 from the germline V gene are MGHRA and YSYEKL. The CDR3 covers 13 residues. The CDR3 nucleotides read TGCGCCGACTCCGGTAGGGCAGGGAATGAGCAGTTCTTC. This gives the protein CADSGRAGNEQFF.